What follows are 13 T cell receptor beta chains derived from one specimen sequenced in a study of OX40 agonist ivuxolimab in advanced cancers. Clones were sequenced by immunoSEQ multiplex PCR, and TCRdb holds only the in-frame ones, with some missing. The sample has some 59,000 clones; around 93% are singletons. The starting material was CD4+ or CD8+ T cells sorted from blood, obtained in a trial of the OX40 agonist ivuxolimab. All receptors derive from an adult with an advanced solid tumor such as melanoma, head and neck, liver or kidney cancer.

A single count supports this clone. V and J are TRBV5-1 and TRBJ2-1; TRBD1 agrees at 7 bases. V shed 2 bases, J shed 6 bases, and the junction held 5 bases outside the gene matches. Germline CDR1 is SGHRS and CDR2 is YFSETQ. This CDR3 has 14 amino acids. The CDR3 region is CASSLWDSPNEQFF. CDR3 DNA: TGCGCCAGCAGCTTATGGGACAGCCCCAATGAGCAGTTCTTC. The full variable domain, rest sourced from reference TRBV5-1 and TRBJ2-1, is KAGVTQTPRYLIKTRGQQVTLSCSPISGHRSVSWYQQTPGQGLQFLFEYFSETQRNKGNFPGRFSGRQFSNSRSEMNVSTLELGDSALYLCASSLWDSPNEQFFGPGTRLTVL.

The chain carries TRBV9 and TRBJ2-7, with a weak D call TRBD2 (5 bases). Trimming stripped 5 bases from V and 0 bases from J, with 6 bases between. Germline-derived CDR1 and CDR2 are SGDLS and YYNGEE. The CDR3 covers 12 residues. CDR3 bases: TGTGCCAGCAGGGGGAGCTCCTACGAGCAGTACTTC. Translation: CASRGSSYEQYF.

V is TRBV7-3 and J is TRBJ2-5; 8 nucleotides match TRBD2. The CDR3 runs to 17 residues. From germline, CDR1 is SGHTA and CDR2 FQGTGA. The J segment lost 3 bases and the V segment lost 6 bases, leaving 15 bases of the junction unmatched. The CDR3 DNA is TGTGCCAGCAGTTTGACCGGGGCTAGCGGGCCCAAAGAGACCCAGTACTTC. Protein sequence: CASSLTGASGPKETQYF.

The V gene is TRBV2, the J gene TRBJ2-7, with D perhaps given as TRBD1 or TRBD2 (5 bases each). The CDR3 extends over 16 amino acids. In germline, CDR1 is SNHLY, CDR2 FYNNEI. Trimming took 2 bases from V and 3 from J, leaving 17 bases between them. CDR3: CASSELPSGTLYEQYF. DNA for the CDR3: TGTGCCAGCAGTGAACTTCCCTCCGGGACCCTCTACGAGCAGTACTTC. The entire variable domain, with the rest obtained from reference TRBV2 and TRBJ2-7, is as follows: EPEVTQTPSHQVTQMGQEVILRCVPISNHLYFYWYRQILGQKVEFLVSFYNNEISEKSEIFDDQFSVERPDGSNFTLKIRSTKLEDSAMYFCASSELPSGTLYEQYFGPGTRLTVT.

The chain's CDR3 is CASSGRTGNYGYTF. The CDR3, as DNA: TGTGCCAGCAGCGGAAGGACAGGAAACTATGGCTACACCTTC. The chain couples TRBV9 to TRBJ1-2; TRBD1 agrees at 7 bases. V shed 3 bases and J 2 bases; nucleotides not matched to a gene: 4. Germline CDR1 SGDLS, CDR2 YYNGEE. This CDR3 contains 14 residues.

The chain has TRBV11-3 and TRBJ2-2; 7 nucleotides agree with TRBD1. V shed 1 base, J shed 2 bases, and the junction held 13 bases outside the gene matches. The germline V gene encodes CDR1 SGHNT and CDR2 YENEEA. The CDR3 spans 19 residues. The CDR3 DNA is TGTGCCAGCAGCTTAGCTTGGGAAGGTGACAGGGATAACACCGGGGAGCTGTTTTTT. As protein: CASSLAWEGDRDNTGELFF.

CDR3 region: CASSQVASSSYEQYF. Written as DNA, the CDR3 is TGCGCCAGCAGCCAAGTGGCCAGTAGCTCCTACGAGCAGTACTTC. V usage is TRBV4-3 and J usage is TRBJ2-7; D not resolved. The CDR3 runs to 15 residues. Per the germline V gene, CDR1 is LGHNA and CDR2 is YSLEER. V was cut by 1 base and J by 0 bases, with 10 bases left in between.

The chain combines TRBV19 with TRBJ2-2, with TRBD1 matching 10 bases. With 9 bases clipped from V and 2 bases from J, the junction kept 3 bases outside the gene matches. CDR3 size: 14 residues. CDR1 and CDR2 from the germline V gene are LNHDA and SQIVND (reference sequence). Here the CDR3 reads CASRDRGNTGELFF. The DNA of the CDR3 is TGTGCCAGCCGGGACAGGGGCAACACCGGGGAGCTGTTTTTT.

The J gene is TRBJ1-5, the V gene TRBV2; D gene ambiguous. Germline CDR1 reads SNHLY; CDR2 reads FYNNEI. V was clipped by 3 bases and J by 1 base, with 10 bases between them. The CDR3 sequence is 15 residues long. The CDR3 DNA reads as TGTGCCAGCAGTGATAGCAGTAGCAGCAATCAGCCCCAGCATTTT. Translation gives CASSDSSSSNQPQHF.

The CDR3 DNA reads as TGTGCCAGCAGCTTGATCGGCGCAGCTGAAGCTTTCTTT. This translates into CASSLIGAAEAFF. The chain combines TRBV11-3 with TRBJ1-1; D gene ambiguous. From germline, CDR1 is SGHNT and CDR2 YENEEA. CDR3 size: 13 residues. Trimming took 3 bases from V and 6 from J, leaving 11 bases between them.

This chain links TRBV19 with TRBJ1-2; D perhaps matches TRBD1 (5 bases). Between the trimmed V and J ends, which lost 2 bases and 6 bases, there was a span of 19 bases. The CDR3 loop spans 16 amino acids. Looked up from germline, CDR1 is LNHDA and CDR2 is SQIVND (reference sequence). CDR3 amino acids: CASSISGSGGPDGYTF. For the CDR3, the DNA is TGTGCCAGTAGTATATCAGGATCGGGGGGACCTGATGGCTACACCTTC.

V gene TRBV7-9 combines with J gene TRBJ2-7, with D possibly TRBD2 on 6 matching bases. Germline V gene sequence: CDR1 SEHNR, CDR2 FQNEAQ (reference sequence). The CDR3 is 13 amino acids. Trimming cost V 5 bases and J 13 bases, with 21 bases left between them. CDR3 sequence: CASSHQTGLHLYF. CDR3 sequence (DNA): TGTGCCAGCAGCCACCAGACGGGACTTCACCTCTACTTC.

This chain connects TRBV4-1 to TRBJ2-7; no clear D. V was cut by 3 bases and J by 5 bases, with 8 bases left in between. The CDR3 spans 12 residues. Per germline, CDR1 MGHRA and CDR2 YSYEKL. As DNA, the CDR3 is TGCGCCAGCAGCCATTCTTCGGACGAGCAGTACTTC. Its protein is CASSHSSDEQYF.